This T cell receptor beta chain emerged from a study of beta chain features in type 1 diabetes. Germline CDR1 reads MNHEY; CDR2 reads SVGAGI. This CDR3 is 15 amino acids long. V was clipped by 10 bases and J by 2 bases; unmatched bases: 13. Investigators reverse transcribed all isolated RNA, so they sequenced expressed TCRB transcripts. The assay was immunoSEQ multiplex PCR, and TCRdb's table has in-frame clones only and misses some. The sample lists some 140,000 clones; roughly 10% were seen once. Points on this clone: Its antigen is currently unknown.

Study-level findings and limits: In all four CD4+ subsets, TCRB CDR3 length was significantly, moderately reduced in type 1 diabetes.

The sample comprised central memory CD4+ T cells from blood. This chain uses TRBV6-5 with TRBJ2-5, with 7 bases fitting TRBD2. The TCR comes from a young man with type 1 diabetes. The CDR3 loop reads CATTPASGNQETQYF. The CDR3 nucleotides read TGTGCCACAACTCCGGCTAGCGGTAATCAAGAGACCCAGTACTTC.